This is a list of T cell receptor beta chains from one sample in a study of long-term antiretroviral therapy in people with HIV. The method was immunoSEQ multiplex PCR; TCRdb's version includes in-frame clones alone and lacks a portion of them. Found here are about 43,000 clones, around 86% of them singletons; the top ten hold 4% to 5.5%. Sequencing used unsorted PBMCs, obtained 0.1 years before starting antiretroviral therapy. These receptor sequences come from a woman in her forties or fifties with HIV. Both conserved end residues are part of each CDR3. A D gene is named only where the DNA matches it firmly. The size of a clone is reported for some rows only, either as once, few or many, or as a class for expanded clones.

clone size: .; CDR3 length: 12; V gene: TRBV7-2; J gene: TRBJ2-5; D gene: .; CDR3 protein: CASSLAGETQYF; CDR3 DNA: TGTGCCAGCAGCTTAGCCGGAGAGACCCAGTACTTC
clone size: .; CDR3 length: 15; V gene: TRBV6-1; J gene: TRBJ1-5; D gene: .; CDR3 protein: CASSEAGTDNQPQHF; CDR3 DNA: TGTGCCAGCAGTGAAGCGGGGACGGACAATCAGCCCCAGCATTTT
clone size: .; CDR3 length: 13; V gene: TRBV27; J gene: TRBJ2-7; D gene: .; CDR3 protein: CASSPVLSYEQYF; CDR3 DNA: TGTGCCAGCAGCCCGGTCCTATCCTACGAGCAGTACTTC
clone size: .; CDR3 length: 13; V gene: TRBV7-2; J gene: TRBJ1-1; D gene: .; CDR3 protein: CASSLGGEAEAFF; CDR3 DNA: TGTGCCAGCAGCTTAGGTGGAGAGGCTGAAGCTTTCTTT
clone size: .; CDR3 length: 13; V gene: TRBV7-3; J gene: TRBJ2-7; D gene: TRBD1; CDR3 protein: CASSLRDRGEQYF; CDR3 DNA: TGTGCCAGCAGCCTCCGGGACAGAGGCGAGCAGTACTTC
clone size: .; CDR3 length: 14; V gene: TRBV9; J gene: TRBJ1-1; D gene: .; CDR3 protein: CASSVVGANTEAFF; CDR3 DNA: TGTGCCAGCAGCGTCGTGGGGGCGAACACTGAAGCTTTCTTT
clone size: .; CDR3 length: 15; V gene: TRBV5-5; J gene: TRBJ1-1; D gene: .; CDR3 protein: CASSSNRGVNTEAFF; CDR3 DNA: TGTGCCAGCAGCTCTAACCGGGGGGTAAACACTGAAGCTTTCTTT
clone size: .; CDR3 length: 15; V gene: TRBV7-3; J gene: TRBJ2-1; D gene: TRBD2; CDR3 protein: CASSPQRGNYNEQFF; CDR3 DNA: TGTGCCAGCAGCCCCCAGCGGGGAAACTACAATGAGCAGTTCTTC
clone size: .; CDR3 length: 14; V gene: TRBV18; J gene: TRBJ2-5; D gene: .; CDR3 protein: CASSPPDTKETQYF; CDR3 DNA: TGTGCCAGCTCACCCCCGGACACCAAAGAGACCCAGTACTTC
clone size: once; CDR3 length: 15; V gene: TRBV5-1; J gene: TRBJ2-1; D gene: .; CDR3 protein: CASSSGLGPVNEQFF; CDR3 DNA: TGCGCCAGCAGCTCAGGTTTAGGTCCCGTAAATGAGCAGTTCTTC
clone size: .; CDR3 length: 13; V gene: TRBV10-2; J gene: TRBJ2-7; D gene: .; CDR3 protein: CASISGTSYEQYF; CDR3 DNA: TGCGCCAGCATCTCCGGGACTTCTTACGAGCAGTACTTC
clone size: once; CDR3 length: 16; V gene: TRBV21-1; J gene: TRBJ1-6; D gene: .; CDR3 protein: CASSLRRGPYNSPLHF; CDR3 DNA: TGTGCCAGCAGCCTTCGCAGGGGACCCTATAATTCACCCCTCCACTTT
clone size: .; CDR3 length: 11; V gene: TRBV20-1; J gene: TRBJ2-5; D gene: .; CDR3 protein: CSASGEETQYF; CDR3 DNA: TGCAGTGCTTCAGGGGAAGAGACCCAGTACTTC
clone size: .; CDR3 length: 16; V gene: TRBV14; J gene: TRBJ2-7; D gene: TRBD1; CDR3 protein: CASSQEPDRGGYEQYF; CDR3 DNA: TGTGCCAGCAGCCAAGAGCCCGACAGGGGGGGATACGAGCAGTACTTC
clone size: .; CDR3 length: 15; V gene: TRBV7-2; J gene: TRBJ2-7; D gene: .; CDR3 protein: CASSLEPSFSYEQYF; CDR3 DNA: TGTGCCAGCAGCTTAGAACCGAGTTTCTCCTACGAGCAGTACTTC
clone size: .; CDR3 length: 15; V gene: TRBV9; J gene: TRBJ1-1; D gene: .; CDR3 protein: CASSGSPGGTGEAFF; CDR3 DNA: TGTGCCAGCAGCGGATCCCCCGGGGGGACGGGTGAAGCTTTCTTT
clone size: .; CDR3 length: 13; V gene: TRBV5-4; J gene: TRBJ2-5; D gene: .; CDR3 protein: CASSLGRGETQYF; CDR3 DNA: TGTGCCAGCAGCTTGGGTAGGGGAGAGACCCAGTACTTC
clone size: once; CDR3 length: 15; V gene: TRBV4-1; J gene: TRBJ2-3; D gene: .; CDR3 protein: CASSQVTASTDTQYF; CDR3 DNA: TGCGCCAGCAGCCAAGTGACTGCTAGCACAGATACGCAGTATTTT
clone size: .; CDR3 length: 17; V gene: TRBV6-1; J gene: TRBJ2-5; D gene: TRBD2; CDR3 protein: CASSELVASGGAKTQYF; CDR3 DNA: TGTGCCAGCAGTGAATTGGTAGCTAGCGGGGGGGCAAAGACCCAGTACTTC
clone size: .; CDR3 length: 11; V gene: TRBV10-3; J gene: TRBJ1-1; D gene: .; CDR3 protein: CAISDSTEAFF; CDR3 DNA: TGTGCCATCAGTGATTCCACTGAAGCTTTCTTT
clone size: .; CDR3 length: 16; V gene: TRBV7-8; J gene: TRBJ1-5; D gene: TRBD1; CDR3 protein: CASSRGQGTLNQPQHF; CDR3 DNA: TGTGCCAGCAGCCGGGGACAGGGCACTCTCAATCAGCCCCAGCATTTT
clone size: .; CDR3 length: 15; V gene: TRBV4-2; J gene: TRBJ2-1; D gene: .; CDR3 protein: CASSQDPDSYNEQFF; CDR3 DNA: TGTGCCAGCAGCCAAGATCCCGACAGCTACAATGAGCAGTTCTTC